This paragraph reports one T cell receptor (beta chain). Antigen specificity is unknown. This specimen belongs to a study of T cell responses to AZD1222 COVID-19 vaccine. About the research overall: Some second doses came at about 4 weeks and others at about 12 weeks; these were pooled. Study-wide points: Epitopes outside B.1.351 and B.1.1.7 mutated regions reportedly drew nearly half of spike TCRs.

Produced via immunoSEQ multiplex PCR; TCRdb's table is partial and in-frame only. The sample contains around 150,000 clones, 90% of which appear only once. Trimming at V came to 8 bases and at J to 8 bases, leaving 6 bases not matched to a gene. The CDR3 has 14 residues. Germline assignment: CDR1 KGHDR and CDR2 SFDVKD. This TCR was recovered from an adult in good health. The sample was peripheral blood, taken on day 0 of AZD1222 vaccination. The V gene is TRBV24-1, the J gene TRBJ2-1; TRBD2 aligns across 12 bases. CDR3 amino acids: CATTTSGSSDEQFF. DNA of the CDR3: TGTGCCACCACGACTAGCGGGAGTTCTGATGAGCAGTTCTTC.